This T cell receptor beta chain was sequenced during a study of T cells in localized non-small cell lung cancer. The germline CDR1 and CDR2 sequences are MGHDK and SYGVNS. The CDR3 contains 14 residues. V was clipped by 4 bases and J by 2 bases, with 10 bases between them. Turning to this clone: Its antigen remains unknown.

Points from the study as a whole: Sequencing involved a lone tumor region, leaving heterogeneity possible. T cell clonality was highest in uninvolved adjacent lung, above tumor. Appearances in adjacent lung were noted for a median roughly 50 of the top 100 tumor clones.

Clones were read by immunoSEQ multiplex PCR, and TCRdb kept only the in-frame ones, dropping some. The data hold approximately 150,000 clones, with around 90% observed a single time. The sample was peripheral blood, taken before any cancer treatment. The receptor was derived from a female donor at least 60 years old with stage I lung adenocarcinoma. J is TRBJ2-3 and V is TRBV25-1; no reliable D call. The CDR3 loop reads CASSVGLVTDTQYF. The CDR3 DNA reads TGTGCCAGCAGTGTAGGGTTGGTCACAGATACGCAGTATTTT.